These T cell receptor beta chains were read from a single sample in a study of T cell changes during pregnancy in multiple sclerosis. Libraries were prepared by immunoSEQ multiplex PCR; TCRdb keeps only in-frame clonotypes and omits some of them. The table records about 97,000 clones, 91% of them present only once. The source was peripheral blood, collected in the second trimester of pregnancy. The source of these receptors is a female donor with multiple sclerosis, enrolled in a pregnancy study. The CDR3 runs from the conserved cysteine through the conserved F or W. D genes are given only for firm matches. Clone size is given for some rows only: seen once, a few or many times, or a class if the clone is expanded.

v_call,d_call,j_call,clone_size,cdr3_nt,cdr3_aa
TRBV27,TRBD1,TRBJ1-2,.,TGTGCCAGCAGTTCTACCCCCAGGGGGGTCTATGGCTACACCTTC,CASSSTPRGVYGYTF
TRBV2,TRBD1,TRBJ1-1,.,TGTGCCAGCAGTGCCCCGGACAGGGGAGTTCCGGAAGCTTTCTTT,CASSAPDRGVPEAFF
TRBV27,.,TRBJ1-2,.,TGTGCCAGCAGTTTCCCCGGGGACTGGCTCAGTGGCTACACCTTC,CASSFPGDWLSGYTF
TRBV18,.,TRBJ1-1,once,TGTGCCAGCTCACCACCAGGGTTCCAGGGCACTGAAGCTTTCTTT,CASSPPGFQGTEAFF
TRBV27,TRBD1,TRBJ1-2,.,TGTGCCAGCAGTCTAGGGACAGGGGCACTCTATGGCTACACCTTC,CASSLGTGALYGYTF
TRBV28,TRBD1,TRBJ1-1,.,TGTGCCAGCAGTTCCCGACGGACAGGAGTTTTGAACACTGAAGCTTTCTTT,CASSSRRTGVLNTEAFF
TRBV9,.,TRBJ1-3,.,TGTGCCAGCAGCGTATGGGGCGACTCTGGAAACACCATATATTTT,CASSVWGDSGNTIYF
TRBV10-1,.,TRBJ2-7,.,TGCGCCAGCAGCCCGGGGGTAGCGCCGACCTACGAGCAGTACTTC,CASSPGVAPTYEQYF
TRBV27,.,TRBJ2-7,.,TGTGCCAGCAGTTATGCAGGCCCCTCCTACGAGCAGTACTTC,CASSYAGPSYEQYF
TRBV19,TRBD2,TRBJ2-7,once,TGTGCCAGTAGTATAGCGGGAGGGGCCTACGAGCAGTACTTC,CASSIAGGAYEQYF
TRBV14,TRBD2,TRBJ2-7,.,TGTGCCAGCAGCCAAGGGACTAGCGGCTTATACGAGCAGTACTTC,CASSQGTSGLYEQYF
TRBV5-6,.,TRBJ2-1,.,TGTGCCAGCAGCTTGGGCCGGGCGGGACCCTACAATGAGCAGTTCTTC,CASSLGRAGPYNEQFF
TRBV11-2,TRBD2,TRBJ2-4,.,TGTGCCAGCAGCTTAAAGGGGGCGGGAGGGCCTGCGATTCAGTACTTC,CASSLKGAGGPAIQYF
TRBV7-2,.,TRBJ2-5,.,TGTGCCAGCAGCTTATCATGGACTGAACAAGAGACCCAGTACTTC,CASSLSWTEQETQYF
TRBV2,.,TRBJ2-7,once,TGTGCCAGCAGGGAAGGACAGTTAACCTACGAGCAGTACTTC,CASREGQLTYEQYF
TRBV28,TRBD2,TRBJ2-1,.,TGTGCCAGCAGTTCACTAGCGGGAGCGATCAATGAGCAGTTCTTC,CASSSLAGAINEQFF
TRBV5-8,TRBD1,TRBJ2-5,.,TGTGCCAGCAGCCAGGGACAGGGGAGCCAAGAGACCCAGTACTTC,CASSQGQGSQETQYF
TRBV25-1,TRBD2,TRBJ2-1,.,TGTGCCAGCAGCCTTAGCGGGCCCACCTTGGGATATGAGCAGTTCTTC,CASSLSGPTLGYEQFF
TRBV28,TRBD2,TRBJ2-7,.,TGTGCCAGCAGTATGGGGACTAGCGGGAGGGCCTATTTCCAGCAGTACTTC,CASSMGTSGRAYFQQYF
TRBV4-2,.,TRBJ2-7,.,TGTGCCAGCAGCCCACCGGGGGGCCCCCCTTACGAGCAGTACTTC,CASSPPGGPPYEQYF
TRBV5-1,TRBD2,TRBJ2-7,.,TGCGCCAGCAGCGGGAGGGCAGACCCATACGAGCAGTACTTC,CASSGRADPYEQYF
TRBV6-6,TRBD2,TRBJ2-1,once,TGTGCCAGCAGCCGCGGGACTAGCGGGATTGAGCAGTTCTTC,CASSRGTSGIEQFF
TRBV7-6,TRBD2,TRBJ2-7,.,TGTGCCAGCAGCTTAGTTCCCGGGACTAACGAGCAGTACTTC,CASSLVPGTNEQYF
TRBV29-1,.,TRBJ1-1,.,TGCAGCGCGGAGGGAATTGCTTTCTTT,CSAEGIAFF
TRBV2,.,TRBJ2-1,.,TGTGCCAGCAGTTCCCACCTTCGACAGGCCAGCGAGCAGTTCTTC,CASSSHLRQASEQFF
TRBV11-2,.,TRBJ1-2,.,TGTGCCAGCAGCTTAGGGTCGGGGAACTATGGCTACACCTTC,CASSLGSGNYGYTF
TRBV2,TRBD2,TRBJ2-2,.,TGTGCCAGCAGTGAAGGCGGGAGGGCCCTCGAGACCGGGGAGCTGTTTTTT,CASSEGGRALETGELFF
TRBV28,TRBD1,TRBJ1-5,.,TGTGCCAGCAGTTCAGGGGGCTACAATCAGCCCCAGCATTTT,CASSSGGYNQPQHF
TRBV6-1,.,TRBJ1-2,.,TGTGCCGGGCGTCAGGGCTCCCCCTCCTATGGCTACACCTTC,CAGRQGSPSYGYTF
TRBV5-1,.,TRBJ1-1,.,TGCGCCAGCAGCTTGGTTGGAGGGGCGGTGAACACTGAAGCTTTCTTT,CASSLVGGAVNTEAFF
TRBV2,TRBD2,TRBJ2-7,.,TGTGCCAGCAAGACTAGCGGGAACGACGAGCAGTACTTC,CASKTSGNDEQYF
TRBV6-5,TRBD1,TRBJ1-1,few,TGTGCCAGCAGTGACGGGACAGGGAACACTGAAGCTTTCTTT,CASSDGTGNTEAFF
TRBV29-1,TRBD1,TRBJ2-7,.,TGCAGCGTTGATTCAGGGGGTGGCGAGCAGTACTTC,CSVDSGGGEQYF